A single T cell receptor (beta chain) is shown here with its context. Its specificity is unknown. Combining a sample-barcoded 5' primer with a J-beta primer mix, a second PCR ran for roughly 6 to 12 cycles. Each cDNA molecule received a tag from a template-switch adaptor that had 12 random nucleotides. TCRdb reprocessed the 5' RACE reads with MiXCR, giving one entry per CDR3 protein. The sample holds nearly 1 million distinct CDR3 sequences, 51% seen once. Germline V gene sequence: CDR1 DFQATT, CDR2 SNEGSKA (reference sequence). V was clipped by 5 bases and J by 13 bases; unmatched bases: 9. The CDR3 covers 12 residues. This sample is part of a study of blood T cells in healthy people across ages. The study's findings and limits: Across the age range, TCR beta diversity per million T cells fell in a roughly linear way. Any conclusive comparison of naive versus antigen-experienced cells was prevented by using unsorted PBMCs.

V is TRBV20-1 and J is TRBJ2-1; TRBD2 agrees at 9 bases. The receptor comes from a woman between 55 and 75 years old in good health. The sequencing sample was made of blood. This CDR3 is CSAAVLAGTQFF. The DNA of the CDR3 is TGCAGTGCTGCTGTTCTAGCGGGAACTCAGTTCTTC.